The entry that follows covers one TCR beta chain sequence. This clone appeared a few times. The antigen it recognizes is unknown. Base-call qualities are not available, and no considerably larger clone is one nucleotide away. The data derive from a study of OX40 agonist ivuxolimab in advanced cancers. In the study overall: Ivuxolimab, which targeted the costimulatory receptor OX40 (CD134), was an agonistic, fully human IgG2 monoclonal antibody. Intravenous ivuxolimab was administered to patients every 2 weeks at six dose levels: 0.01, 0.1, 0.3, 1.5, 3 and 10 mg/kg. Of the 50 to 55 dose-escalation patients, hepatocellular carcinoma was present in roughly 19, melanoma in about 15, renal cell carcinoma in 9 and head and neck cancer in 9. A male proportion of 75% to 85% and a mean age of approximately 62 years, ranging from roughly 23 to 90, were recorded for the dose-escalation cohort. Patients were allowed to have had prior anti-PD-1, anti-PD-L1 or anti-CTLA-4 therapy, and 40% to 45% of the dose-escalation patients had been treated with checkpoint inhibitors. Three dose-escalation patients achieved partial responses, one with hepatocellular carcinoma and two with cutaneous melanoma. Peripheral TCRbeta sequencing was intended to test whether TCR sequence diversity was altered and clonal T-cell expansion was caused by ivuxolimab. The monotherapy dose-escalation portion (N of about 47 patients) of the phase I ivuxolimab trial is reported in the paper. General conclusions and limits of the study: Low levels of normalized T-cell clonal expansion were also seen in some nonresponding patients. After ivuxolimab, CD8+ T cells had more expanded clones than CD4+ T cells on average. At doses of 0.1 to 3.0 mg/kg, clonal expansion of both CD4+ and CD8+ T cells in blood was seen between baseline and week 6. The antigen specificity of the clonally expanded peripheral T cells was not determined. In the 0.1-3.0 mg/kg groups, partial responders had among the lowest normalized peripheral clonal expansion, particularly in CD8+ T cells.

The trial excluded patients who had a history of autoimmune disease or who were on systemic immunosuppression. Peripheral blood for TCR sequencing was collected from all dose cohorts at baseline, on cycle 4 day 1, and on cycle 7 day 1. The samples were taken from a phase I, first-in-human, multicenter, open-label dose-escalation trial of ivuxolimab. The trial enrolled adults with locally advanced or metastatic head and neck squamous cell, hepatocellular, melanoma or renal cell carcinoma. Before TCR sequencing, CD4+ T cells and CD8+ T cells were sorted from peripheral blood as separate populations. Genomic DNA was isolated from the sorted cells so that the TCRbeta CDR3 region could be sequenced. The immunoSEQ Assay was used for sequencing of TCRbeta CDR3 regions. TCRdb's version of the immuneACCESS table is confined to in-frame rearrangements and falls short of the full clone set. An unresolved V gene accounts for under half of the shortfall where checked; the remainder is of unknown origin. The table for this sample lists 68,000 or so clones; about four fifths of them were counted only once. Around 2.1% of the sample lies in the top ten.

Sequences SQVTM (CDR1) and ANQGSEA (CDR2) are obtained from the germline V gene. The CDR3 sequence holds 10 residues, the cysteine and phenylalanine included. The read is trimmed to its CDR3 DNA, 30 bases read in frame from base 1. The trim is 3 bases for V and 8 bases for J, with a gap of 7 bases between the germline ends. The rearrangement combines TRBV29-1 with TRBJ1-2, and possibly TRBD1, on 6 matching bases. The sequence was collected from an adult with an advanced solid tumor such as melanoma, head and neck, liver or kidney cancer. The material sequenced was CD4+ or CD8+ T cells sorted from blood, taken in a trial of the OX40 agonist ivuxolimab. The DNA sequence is TGCAGCGTTGACAGGGGCGGCTACACCTTC. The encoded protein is CSVDRGGYTF.